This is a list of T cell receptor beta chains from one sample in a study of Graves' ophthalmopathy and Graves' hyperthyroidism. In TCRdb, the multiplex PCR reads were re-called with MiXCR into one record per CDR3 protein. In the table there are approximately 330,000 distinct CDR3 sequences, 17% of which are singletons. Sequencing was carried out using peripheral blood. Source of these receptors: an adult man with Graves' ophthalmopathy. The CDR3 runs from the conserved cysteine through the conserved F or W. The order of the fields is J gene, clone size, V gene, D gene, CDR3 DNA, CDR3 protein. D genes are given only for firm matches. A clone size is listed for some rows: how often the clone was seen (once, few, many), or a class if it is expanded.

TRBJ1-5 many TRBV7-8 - TGTGCCAGCAGCTTTGGACGGCTACCTCAGCCCCAGCATTTT CASSFGRLPQPQHF
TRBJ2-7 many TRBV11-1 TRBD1 TGTGCCAGCAGCTTGGGCCCGGGACAGGCTCCCTACGAGCAGTACTTC CASSLGPGQAPYEQYF
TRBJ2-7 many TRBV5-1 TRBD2 TGCGCCAGCAGCTTGGGTGTGGGAACTAGCGGGACCTACGAGCAGTACTTC CASSLGVGTSGTYEQYF
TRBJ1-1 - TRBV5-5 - TGTGCCAGCAGCCTGACATGGATGAACACTGAAGCTTTCTTT CASSLTWMNTEAFF
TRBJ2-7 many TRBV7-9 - TGTGCCAGCAGCTCCCCGGCTGGTTACGAGCAGTACTTC CASSSPAGYEQYF
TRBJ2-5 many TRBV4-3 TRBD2 TGCGCCAGCAGCCAAGGGCTAGCGGGGGTTATAGAGACCCAGTACTTC CASSQGLAGVIETQYF
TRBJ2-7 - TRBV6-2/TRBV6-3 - TGTGCCAGCAGTTACGGTCATGCCTACGAGCAGTACTTC CASSYGHAYEQYF
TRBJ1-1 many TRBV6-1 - TGTGCCAGCAGGGACGGGCCCGCGACTGAAGCTTTCTTT CASRDGPATEAFF
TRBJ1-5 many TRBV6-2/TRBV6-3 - TGTGCCAGCAGTCCGGGGGGTATGCATCAGCCCCAGCATTTT CASSPGGMHQPQHF
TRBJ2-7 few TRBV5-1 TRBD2 TGCGCCAGCAGCTTTCGCAGACGGACTAGCGGGGTTTATTCTTACGAGCAGTACTTC CASSFRRRTSGVYSYEQYF
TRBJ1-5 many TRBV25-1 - TGTGCCAGCAGTGACGTATCGGGGCCCGGCAATCAGCCCCAGCATTTT CASSDVSGPGNQPQHF
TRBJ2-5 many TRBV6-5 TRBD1 TGTGCCAGCAGTTACTCGGGTCCTACCGGGACAGGGAGAGGGACCCAGTACTTC CASSYSGPTGTGRGTQYF
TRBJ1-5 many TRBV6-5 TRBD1 TGTGCCAGCAGTTACGGGACAGTTTATAGCAATCAGCCCCAGCATTTT CASSYGTVYSNQPQHF
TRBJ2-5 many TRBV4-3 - TGCGCCAGCAGCCAGGTCCTACGGGGGTGGGAGACCCAGTACTTC CASSQVLRGWETQYF
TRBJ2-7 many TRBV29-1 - TGCAGCGTTGAAGTCGGGGGCGGGGGATTGAACGAGCAGTACTTC CSVEVGGGGLNEQYF
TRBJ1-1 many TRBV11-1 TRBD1 TGTGCCAGCAGCTTAAGGGGACAGGGGGCCCTCGTGAACACTGAAGCTTTCTTT CASSLRGQGALVNTEAFF
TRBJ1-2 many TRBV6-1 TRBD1 TGTGCCAGCAGTGAAGCGGCAGGGGGCTCGTATGGCTACACCTTC CASSEAAGGSYGYTF
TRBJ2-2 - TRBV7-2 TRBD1 TGTGCCAGCAGCTCTGACAGGGTATCCACCGGGGAGCTGTTTTTT CASSSDRVSTGELFF
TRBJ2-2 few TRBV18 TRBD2 TGTGCCAGCTCGCCTGGACTAGCGGGGTTGACCGGGGAGCTGTTTTTT CASSPGLAGLTGELFF
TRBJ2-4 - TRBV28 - TGTGCCAGCAAAGACCTCTCCGAGGCCAAAAACATTCAGTACTTC CASKDLSEAKNIQYF
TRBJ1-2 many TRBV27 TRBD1 TGTGCCAGCAGTCTGAGGACAGGGTTGGGCTACACCTTC CASSLRTGLGYTF
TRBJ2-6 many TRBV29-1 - TGCAGCGTTGAAGTGCCTAGCCCTGGGGCCAACGTCCTGACTTTC CSVEVPSPGANVLTF
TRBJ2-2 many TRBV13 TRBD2 TGTGCCAGCAGCCGGCCGGGACTAGCGAAGCCCGGGGAGCTGTTTTTT CASSRPGLAKPGELFF
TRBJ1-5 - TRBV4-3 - TGCGCCAGCAGCCCACAGGCTGGTCAGCCCCAGCCTTTT CASSPQAGQPQPF
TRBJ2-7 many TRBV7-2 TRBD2 TGTGCCAGCAGCGCAGGACTAGCGGGGGGAGAGCAGTACTTC CASSAGLAGGEQYF
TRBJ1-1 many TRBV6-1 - TGTGCCAGCAGTGTTGCGGGGTTTACTGAAGCTTTCTTT CASSVAGFTEAFF
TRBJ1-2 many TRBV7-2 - TGTGCCAGCAGCCAAACGGGGGGGCGTGGATATGGCTACACCTTC CASSQTGGRGYGYTF
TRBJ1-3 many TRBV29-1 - TGCAGCGTTGAAGTTTTCCAGCGCTCTGGAAACACCATATATTTT CSVEVFQRSGNTIYF
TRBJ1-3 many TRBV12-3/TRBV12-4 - TGTGCCAGCAGTTTTAGGTTTCCGTTATATTTT CASSFRFPLYF
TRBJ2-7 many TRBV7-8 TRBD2 TGTGCCAGCAGCTTAGGGTCTAGCGGGGGCTACGAGCAGTACTTC CASSLGSSGGYEQYF
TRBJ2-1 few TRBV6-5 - TGTGCCAGCAGTTACGGTGGGGGTGGGAATGAGCAGTTCTTC CASSYGGGGNEQFF
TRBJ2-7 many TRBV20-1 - TGCAGTGCGGCCGACAAGGGGGAGATGTTTTTC CSAADKGEMFF
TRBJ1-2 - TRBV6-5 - TGTGCCAGCAGTTTAGTAGAGGAGGGATTGGACTATGGCTACACCTTC CASSLVEEGLDYGYTF
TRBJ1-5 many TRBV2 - TGTGCCAGCACCAGCCCCAATCAGCCCCAGCATTTT CASTSPNQPQHF
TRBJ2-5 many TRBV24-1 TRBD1 TGTGCCACCAGTGGCACTTCCAGGGGGCAAGAGACCCAGTACTTC CATSGTSRGQETQYF
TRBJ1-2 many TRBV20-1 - TGCAGTGCTAGAGATCTACATTCCGATAGGATGTATGGCTACACCTTC CSARDLHSDRMYGYTF
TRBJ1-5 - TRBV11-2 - TGTGCCAGCAGCTTAGGCCAGCCATATCAGCCCCAGCATTTT CASSLGQPYQPQHF
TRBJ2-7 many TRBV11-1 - TGTGCCAGCAGCGGGGGCCAATCCTACGAGCAGTACTTC CASSGGQSYEQYF
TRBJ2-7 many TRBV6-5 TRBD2 TGTGCCAGCAGTTACCGTGGACTAGCGGGGGGCTACGAGCAGTACTTC CASSYRGLAGGYEQYF
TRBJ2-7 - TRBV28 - TGTGCCAGCAGTCGGGGATCGCGGGTGTCCTACGAGCAGTACTTC CASSRGSRVSYEQYF
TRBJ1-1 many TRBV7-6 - TGTGCCAGCAGCTTAGGTGCAGGCGCCACAGGTGAAGCTTTCTTT CASSLGAGATGEAFF
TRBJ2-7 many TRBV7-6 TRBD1 TGTGCCAGCAGCTTAGGCAAGCTCGGCAGGGGGCTCTACGAGCAGTACTTC CASSLGKLGRGLYEQYF
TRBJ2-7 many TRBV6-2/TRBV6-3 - TGTGCCAGCAGTTTACTGGGGCAGGGGAGCTACGAGCAGTACTTC CASSLLGQGSYEQYF
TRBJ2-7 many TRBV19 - TGTGCCAGTAGTACGCAGGGATTGAACTACGAGCAGTACTTC CASSTQGLNYEQYF
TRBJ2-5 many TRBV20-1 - TGCAGTCTACCTCTGGACTCTCAAGAGACCCAGTACTTC CSLPLDSQETQYF
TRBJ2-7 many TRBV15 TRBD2 TGTGCCACCAGCAGACGCCGACTAGCGGGTGCCTACGAGCAGTACTTC CATSRRRLAGAYEQYF
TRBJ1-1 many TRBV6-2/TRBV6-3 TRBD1 TGTGCCAGCAGAAACAGGGGTACTGAAGCTTTCTTT CASRNRGTEAFF
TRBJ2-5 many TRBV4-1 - TGCGCCAGCAGCTACCAAGCAGGGGGGTCAGAAGAGACCCAGTACTTC CASSYQAGGSEETQYF
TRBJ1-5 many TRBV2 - TGTGCCAGCAGTGGTGGTATGGGCAATCAGCCCCAGCATTTT CASSGGMGNQPQHF
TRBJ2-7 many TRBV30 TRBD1 TGTGCCTGGAGCCGGGACAGGGGGCTCTACGAGCAGTACTTC CAWSRDRGLYEQYF
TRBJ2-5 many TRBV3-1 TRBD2 TGTGCCAGCAGCCACGGGGGGATTCAAGAGACCCAGTACTTC CASSHGGIQETQYF
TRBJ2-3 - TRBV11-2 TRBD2 TGTGCCAGCAGCCGGACTAGCGGGAGCACAGATACGCAGTATTTT CASSRTSGSTDTQYF
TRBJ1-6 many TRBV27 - TGTGCCAGCAGTTTTATGGGCAGCGGGAATTCACCCCTCCACTTT CASSFMGSGNSPLHF
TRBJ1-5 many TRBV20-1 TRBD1 TGCAGTGCTAACGCCCCACTAATTTACAGGGGACATCAGCCCCAGCATTTT CSANAPLIYRGHQPQHF